This T cell receptor (beta chain) derives from a study of post-analysis software for immune sequencing data. Study as a whole: In terms of disease course, relapsing-remitting, secondary progressive and progressive-relapsing multiple sclerosis were included. Study observations and caveats: Among about 5 TRBV segments more frequent in patients than controls were TRBV5-6, TRBV5-1 and TRBV20-1.

Every TCR beta cDNA library bore unique molecular identifiers. TCRdb recomputed calls from the PCR reads with MiXCR, one row per CDR3 protein. The table lists about 770,000 distinct CDR3 sequences, 40% to 55% of them singletons, with roughly 4.5% in the top ten. Germline-derived CDR1 and CDR2 are DFQATT and SNEGSKA (reference sequence). The ends were cut back, 1 base at V and 5 bases at J, with 16 bases in the middle. This CDR3 spans 15 amino acids. This clonotype was seen more than once but under ten times. What it binds is not known. The origin of this receptor is a girl between 10 and 17 years old with multiple sclerosis. The chain is built from TRBV20-1 and TRBJ2-3; TRBD2 is a possible D gene (6 bases). Source material: blood. This chain's CDR3 is CSARGSAPGGDTQYF. For the CDR3, the DNA is TGCAGTGCTAGAGGGTCAGCTCCCGGGGGAGATACGCAGTATTTT.